The T cell receptor (beta chain) described here comes from a study of T cell repertoires in cytomegalovirus infection. The V gene lost 1 base and the J gene lost 5 bases, with 11 bases spanning the gap. CDR1 is MNHNS and CDR2 is SASEGT in the germline V gene. The CDR3 contains 14 residues. Via MiXCR, TCRdb re-called the reads, giving one row per CDR3 protein. Of about 260,000 distinct CDR3 sequences in the sample, roughly an eighth were seen once. Sequences were obtained from PBMCs. This chain joins TRBV6-1 and TRBJ1-2; D ambiguous. This sequence was found in a human donor in good health (CMV status not recorded). Some clones in this sample may be carry-over from other donors' samples. In DNA, the CDR3 is TGTGCCAGCAGTGAAGTAAGGGCTTCGTATGGCTACACCTTC. This sequence encodes CASSEVRASYGYTF.